This T cell receptor (beta chain) originates from a study of CD8+ T cells in alopecia areata. Background on the study: The drug, oral tofacitinib, was given to treated patients at 5 to 10 mg twice daily. Tofacitinib administration persisted for 6 to 18 months, succeeded by 6 months off drug. Whole-study findings and limits: Sequencing of scalp samples also includes resident alphabeta T cells from normal skin.

Cell sorting was applied to PBMCs, and CD4+ and CD8+ T cells were collected. This clone was recorded a few times. No antigen is known for it. The sequencing template was cDNA reverse transcribed from extracted RNA. Assay used: immunoSEQ multiplex PCR; TCRdb lists only in-frame clones, some missing. The sample lists some 95,000 clones, 40% to 45% occurring once. V was clipped by 4 bases and J by 4 bases, with 13 bases between them. The germline V gene encodes CDR1 SGHRS and CDR2 YFSETQ. This CDR3 is built from 14 residues. The source is a human donor with alopecia areata. V gene TRBV5-1 combines with J gene TRBJ2-3; possible D gene TRBD1, 5 bases. The sample comprised CD4+ T cells sorted from blood. This CDR3 reads CASSTRQRPDTQYF. CDR3 DNA sequence: TGCGCCAGCAGCACCCGACAGAGGCCAGATACGCAGTATTTT.